This T cell receptor (beta chain) is drawn from a study of identical twins. Study-wide points: Reduced insertions were recorded for abundant cord blood beta clonotypes, with no such pattern in memory repertoires. Partly confounded zero-insertion analyses could result from invariant MAIT and iNKT cells.

Unique molecular identifiers were present on the cDNA, and a universal primer site came from template switching. TCRdb independently ran MiXCR on the 5' RACE reads; one entry per CDR3 protein. The table has roughly 1,500,000 distinct CDR3 sequences, roughly a third seen once. This clonotype was observed a few times. What it binds is unknown. The sample was cord blood. The source of this sequence is a newborn girl in good health.

CDR3: CASSSPGHGNSPLHF. The CDR3 DNA is TGTGCCAGCAGTTCCCCGGGACACGGTAATTCACCCCTCCACTTT. The J gene is TRBJ1-6, the V gene TRBV27, with D possibly TRBD1 on 6 matching bases. Germline V gives CDR1 MNHEY, CDR2 SMNVEV (reference sequence). The CDR3 runs 15 residues. V was clipped by 4 bases and J by 6 bases, with 13 bases between them.